The clone carrying this T cell receptor beta chain was detected only once. This record comes from a study of blood T cell repertoires in COVID-19. Study details: Samples taken during acute and convalescent COVID-19 were collected in the United States, Italy and Spain.

In the authors' workflow: Estimates of nucleated cell counts were drawn from the amplification of reference gene primers. Clones were sequenced by immunoSEQ multiplex PCR, and TCRdb holds only the in-frame ones, with some missing. V, J and clone size reflect that table, while D and trimming were determined from the DNA. The table has more than 150,000 clones, under 80% seen once. Germline V CDR1 and CDR2: SGHTA, FQGTGA. Deletions cut 6 bases from V and 7 bases from J, with 24 bases between. The CDR3 spans 17 residues. The rearrangement joins TRBV7-3 to TRBJ1-4; D is possibly TRBD1 (6 bases). This sequence originates from a man aged 45-65 years who had recovered from COVID-19. Sequenced material: peripheral blood. The CDR3 is CASSLTGHLLSSEKLFF. DNA of the CDR3: TGTGCCAGCAGTCTAACGGGACACCTCTTATCGAGTGAAAAACTGTTTTTT.